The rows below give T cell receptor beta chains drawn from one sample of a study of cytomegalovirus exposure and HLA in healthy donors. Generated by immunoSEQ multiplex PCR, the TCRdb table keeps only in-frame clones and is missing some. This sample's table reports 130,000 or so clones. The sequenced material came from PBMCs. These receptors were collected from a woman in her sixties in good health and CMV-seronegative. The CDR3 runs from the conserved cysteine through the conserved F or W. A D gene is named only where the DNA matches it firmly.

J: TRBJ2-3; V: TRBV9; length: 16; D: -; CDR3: CASSVEGRIFTDTQYF; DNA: TGTGCCAGCAGCGTAGAGGGGCGGATTTTCACAGATACGCAGTATTTT
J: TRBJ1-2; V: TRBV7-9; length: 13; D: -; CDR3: CASSPGEIYGYTF; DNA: TGTGCCAGCAGCCCGGGGGAGATCTATGGCTACACCTTC
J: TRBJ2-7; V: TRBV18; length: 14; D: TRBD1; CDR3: CASSPGQGTYEQYF; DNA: TGTGCCAGCTCACCGGGACAGGGGACCTACGAGCAGTACTTC
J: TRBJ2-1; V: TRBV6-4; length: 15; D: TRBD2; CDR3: CASSETSGAYNEQFF; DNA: TGTGCCAGCAGCGAGACTAGCGGAGCCTACAATGAGCAGTTCTTC
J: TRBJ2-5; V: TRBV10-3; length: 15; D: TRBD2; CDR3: CAISARTSGGETQYF; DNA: TGTGCCATCAGTGCAAGGACTAGCGGGGGCGAGACCCAGTACTTC
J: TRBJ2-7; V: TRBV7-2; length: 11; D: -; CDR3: CASSPSYEQYF; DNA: TGTGCCAGCAGCCCGAGTTACGAGCAGTACTTC
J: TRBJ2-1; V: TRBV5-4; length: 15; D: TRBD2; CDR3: CASSQGLAGGTEQFF; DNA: TGTGCCAGCAGCCAGGGACTAGCGGGAGGTACTGAGCAGTTCTTC
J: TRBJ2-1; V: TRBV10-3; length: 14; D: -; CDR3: CAISRSGTLNEQFF; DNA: TGTGCCATCAGCCGTTCCGGGACACTTAATGAGCAGTTCTTC
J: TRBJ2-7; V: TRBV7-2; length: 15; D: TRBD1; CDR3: CASSLGVGTDYEQYF; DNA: TGTGCCAGCAGCTTAGGAGTCGGGACAGACTACGAGCAGTACTTC
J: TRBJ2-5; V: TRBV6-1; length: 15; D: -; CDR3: CASSEAGATQETQYF; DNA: TGTGCCAGCAGTGAAGCGGGAGCCACCCAAGAGACCCAGTACTTC
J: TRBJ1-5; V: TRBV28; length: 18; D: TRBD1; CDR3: CASSHSFPGGTLNQPQHF; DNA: TGTGCCAGCAGTCACTCCTTCCCAGGGGGCACACTCAATCAGCCCCAGCATTTT
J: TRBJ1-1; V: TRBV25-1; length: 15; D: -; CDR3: CASKESGTVNTEAFF; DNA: TGTGCCAGCAAGGAAAGCGGTACGGTGAACACTGAAGCTTTCTTT
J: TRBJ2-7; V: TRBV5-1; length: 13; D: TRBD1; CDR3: CASSLGQGGEQYF; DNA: TGCGCCAGCAGCTTGGGACAGGGTGGCGAGCAGTACTTC
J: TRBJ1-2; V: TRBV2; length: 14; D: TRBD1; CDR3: CASKSRQGNYGYTF; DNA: TGTGCCAGCAAGAGTCGACAGGGCAACTATGGCTACACCTTC
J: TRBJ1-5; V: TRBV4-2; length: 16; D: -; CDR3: CASSQELSQGGQPQHF; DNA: TGTGCCAGCAGCCAAGAGCTAAGCCAGGGCGGTCAGCCCCAGCATTTT